The present entry profiles one T cell receptor (beta chain) with its context. Antigen unknown. Systemic immunosuppression or a history of autoimmune disease excluded patients. Cycle 7 day 1, cycle 4 day 1, and baseline were the timepoints at which blood was sampled. The data were taken from a study of OX40 agonist ivuxolimab in advanced cancers. The germline gives CDR1 LNHDA, CDR2 SQIVND (reference sequence). CDR3 length equals 14 residues. V lost 1 base and J 1 base, leaving 5 bases between the germline ends. The protocol was immunoSEQ multiplex PCR, while the TCRdb copy is restricted to in-frame clones and leaves out a portion. The table lists 60,000 to 70,000 clones, 80% to 90% of them singletons. Findings of the study overall: The authors did not determine the antigen specificity of the expanded peripheral T cells.

The sample was CD4+ or CD8+ T cells sorted from blood, taken in a trial of the OX40 agonist ivuxolimab. The chain uses TRBV19 and TRBJ1-5; D gene ambiguous. The sequence derives from an adult with an advanced solid tumor such as melanoma, head and neck, liver or kidney cancer. DNA of the CDR3: TGTGCCAGTAGTATAGTTGGCAGCAATCAGCCCCAGCATTTT. It specifies CASSIVGSNQPQHF.